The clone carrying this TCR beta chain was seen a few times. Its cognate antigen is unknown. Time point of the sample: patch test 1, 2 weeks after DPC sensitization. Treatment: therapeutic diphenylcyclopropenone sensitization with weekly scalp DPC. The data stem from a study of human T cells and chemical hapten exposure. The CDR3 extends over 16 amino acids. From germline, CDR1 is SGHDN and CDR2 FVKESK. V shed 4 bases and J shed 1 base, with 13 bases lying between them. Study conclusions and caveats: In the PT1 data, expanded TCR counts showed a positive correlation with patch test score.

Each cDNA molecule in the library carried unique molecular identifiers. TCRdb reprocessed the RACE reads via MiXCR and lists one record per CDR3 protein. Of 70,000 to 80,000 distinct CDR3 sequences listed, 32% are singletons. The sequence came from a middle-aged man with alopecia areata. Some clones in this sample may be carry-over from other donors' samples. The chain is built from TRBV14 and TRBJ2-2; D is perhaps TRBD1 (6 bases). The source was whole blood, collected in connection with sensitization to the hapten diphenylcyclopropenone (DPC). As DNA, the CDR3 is TGTGCCAGCAGCCCTCGGACAGCCCTGAACACCGGGGAGCTGTTTTTT. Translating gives CASSPRTALNTGELFF.